One TCR beta chain is described in this entry. Clones were read by immunoSEQ multiplex PCR, and TCRdb kept only the in-frame ones, dropping some. The sample has 100,000 to 150,000 clones, 85% seen once; the top ten hold approximately 3%. The CDR3 contains 16 residues. CDR1 and CDR2 from the germline V gene are LGHNA and YSLEER. Trimming took 1 base from V and 5 from J, leaving 17 bases between them. This specimen comes from a study of blood T cell repertoires in COVID-19. The V call is TRBV4-3, the J call TRBJ1-1; TRBD1 is a possible D gene (6 bases). The TCR comes from a woman aged 80 or over with COVID-19, enrolled during active disease. The sample taken for sequencing was peripheral blood. For the CDR3, the DNA is TGCGCCAGCAGCCAAGTAAGTCAGGGGCCCGGGACTGAAGCTTTCTTT. This encodes CASSQVSQGPGTEAFF.